This T cell receptor (beta chain) was recorded in a study of cytomegalovirus exposure and HLA in healthy donors. Primers included in the PCR were 60 Vbeta and 13 Jbeta primers. Only in-frame clones appear in the TCRdb table, and some are missing; sequencing was by immunoSEQ multiplex PCR. The profile shows about 120,000 clones, around four fifths of them singletons. The CDR3 runs to 13 residues. The V gene end was trimmed by 6 bases and the J gene end by 3 bases; junction bases not matched to a gene: 2. Germline V gene lookup returns CDR1 MDHEN and CDR2 SYDVKM. The genes are TRBV28 and TRBJ2-7; 10 positions agree with TRBD1. Sequencing was done on a sample of PBMCs. The source is a man aged 40-55 years in good health and CMV-seronegative. The CDR3 protein is CASRGQGRYEQYF. Written as DNA, the CDR3 is TGTGCCAGCAGGGGACAGGGGCGCTACGAGCAGTACTTC.